This entry concerns a single TCR beta chain. This clonotype was found many times. Its binding antigen is unknown. Per-nucleotide qualities are absent, and no much larger clonotype sits a single base away. The CDR3 sequence holds 15 residues, the cysteine and phenylalanine included. The entry retains the CDR3 DNA only, 45 bases that are in frame from base 1. Per the germline V gene, MNHNS is the CDR1 and SASEGT is the CDR2. V sheds 1 base and J sheds 0 bases, leaving 9 bases between their ends. The TCR beta CDR3 regions were amplified from the RNA transcripts. The TCR CDR3 was subjected to a first round of RT-PCR using the HTBI primer set and the Qiagen OneStep RT-PCR kit. Libraries were constructed in a second round of multiplex PCR, after which size selection and purification were carried out. Sequencing of the libraries was done on an Illumina HiSeq2000 using paired-end 100 bp reads. Processing in the source paper ran as follows. SOAPnuke was used to process the raw data, with reads discarded if the reads contained adapters or uncalled bases, had a mean Phred below 15, or lacked an exact constant-primer or identifier match. COPE v1.2.5 was used to merge the high-quality paired reads, and each unique nucleotide sequence was defined as a clonotype. MiTCR v1.1 was used to align the clonotypes against IMGT TRBV, TRBD and TRBJ reference segments. Analysis was restricted to V-J combinations with a frequency above 0.0001, which covered approximately 99% of repertoires. A TCS score was defined as the ratio between F50 (clonal expansion) and ExV (chaos), using BLOSUM62-based TCRdist between CDR3 peptides within each V-J. Welch's t-statistics and random forest reduced 500 to 650 V-J features to about 12, which were used in a naive Bayes classifier (R e1071). In-frame beta chains were kept once TCRdb had trimmed the public reads at Q25 with fastp and called clones with MiXCR. Rows with one shared CDR3 protein collapse into an entry with the most common genes and DNA. Clone size and V and J calls follow TCRdb, not the original study. This sample comprises about 700,000 distinct CDR3 sequences, about 14% of them detected only once. The ten largest clonotypes hold about 9.4% of the sample.

These data belong to a study of T cells in Graves' hyperthyroidism and ophthalmopathy (dated by TCRdb to the late 2010s). In terms of the full investigation: Peripheral blood samples were taken at initial diagnosis, before any treatment was given. TCR V-J signatures able to tell the groups apart were searched for in a discovery cohort of 95 or so patients, of whom 40 to 45 had Graves' ophthalmopathy and around 58 had stable Graves' hyperthyroidism. Prospective prediction of ophthalmopathy was tested in an independent validation cohort consisting of some 18 hyperthyroidism patients and some 15 patients who later progressed to ophthalmopathy. The 75 to 100 discovery patients were randomly split 7:3 into training and test sets. Thyroid tissue and blood T-cell repertoires from about 6 Graves' hyperthyroidism patients were also compared in the study. Once sampling was done, hyperthyroidism patients were given methimazole at a starting dose of 30 mg daily, whereas ophthalmopathy patients were given high-dose intravenous methylprednisolone. The paper describes TCR Vbeta CDR3 sequencing of about 140 peripheral blood samples, made up of fewer than 50 ophthalmopathy patients, around 78 hyperthyroidism patients and around 17 progressor patients.

Graves' hyperthyroidism was defined as stable when no progression to ophthalmopathy occurred over 18 months of follow-up. The hyperthyroidism patients were between 18 and 65 years old and newly diagnosed, with a disease duration of less than 2 months. Exclusion was applied to patients with uncontrolled infections, other autoimmune diseases, pregnancy or lactation. Clinical symptoms, serum thyroxine and TRAb, thyroid ultrasound, and orbital computed tomography formed the basis for the diagnoses. PBMCs were isolated from more than 8 ml of fresh peripheral blood by Ficoll-Paque density gradient centrifugation. Trizol reagent was used to extract total RNA, and RNA quality was then checked on an Agilent 2100 Bioanalyzer. The investigation overall reported the following: In validation, progression to ophthalmopathy was predicted by the model with around 71% sensitivity and under 85% specificity, a median of 6.5 months before onset. Most expanded thyroid clonotypes (frequency above 0.001) were also detected in blood, a finding suggesting that blood repertoires may reflect thyroid immune responses. Sample size was not statistically predetermined, and blinding of investigators to group allocation was not performed. A model built on a 13 V-J signature distinguished ophthalmopathy from stable hyperthyroidism, reaching 87.88% sensitivity and about 81% specificity in cross-validation and 80%/75% in testing.

The sequence links TRBV6-1 to TRBJ1-1; the D gene cannot be named for sure. Sequenced material: blood. The clonotype comes from a woman aged 18-30 years with Graves' hyperthyroidism. DNA sequence: TGTGCCAGCAGTGAAGGTCTATGGATGAACACTGAAGCTTTCTTT. It translates to CASSEGLWMNTEAFF.